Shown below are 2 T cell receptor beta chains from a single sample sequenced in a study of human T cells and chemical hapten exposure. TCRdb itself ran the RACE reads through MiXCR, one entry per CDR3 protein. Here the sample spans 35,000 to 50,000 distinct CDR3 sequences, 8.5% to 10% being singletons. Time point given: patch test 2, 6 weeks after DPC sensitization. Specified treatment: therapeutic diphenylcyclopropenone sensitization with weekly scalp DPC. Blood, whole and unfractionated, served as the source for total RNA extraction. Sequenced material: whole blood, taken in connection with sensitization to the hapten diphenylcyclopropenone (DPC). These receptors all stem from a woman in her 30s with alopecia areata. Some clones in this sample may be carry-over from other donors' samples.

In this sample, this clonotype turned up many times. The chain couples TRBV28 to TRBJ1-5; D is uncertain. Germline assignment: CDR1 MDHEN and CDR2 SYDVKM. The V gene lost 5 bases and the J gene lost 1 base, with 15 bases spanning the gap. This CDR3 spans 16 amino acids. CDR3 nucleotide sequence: TGTGCCAGCAGTCTCCCCCCGTGGCAGAGCAATCAGCCCCAGCATTTT. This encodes CASSLPPWQSNQPQHF.

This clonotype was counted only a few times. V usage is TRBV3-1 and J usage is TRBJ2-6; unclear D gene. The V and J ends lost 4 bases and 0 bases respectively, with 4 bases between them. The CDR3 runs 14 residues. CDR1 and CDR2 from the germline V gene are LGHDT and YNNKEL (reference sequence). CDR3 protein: CASSRSSGANVLTF. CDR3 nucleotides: TGTGCCAGCAGCCGTTCCTCTGGGGCCAACGTCCTGACTTTC.